The clone carrying this T cell receptor (beta chain) turned up a few times. Its antigen is as yet unknown. The data originate from a study of cytomegalovirus exposure and HLA in healthy donors. The overall study: Inside one of the first data releases sat about 91 million unique TCRs taken from HLA-typed donors.

60 Vbeta and 13 Jbeta primers were used in PCR. The method was immunoSEQ multiplex PCR; TCRdb's version includes in-frame clones alone and lacks a portion of them. The repertoire holds around 180,000 clones, with around three quarters as singletons. The CDR3 spans 14 residues. The ends were cut back, 5 bases at V and 3 bases at J, with 13 bases in the middle. The germline CDR1 and CDR2 sequences are MNHEY and SVGAGI. Study results and caveats: Later work found most CMV-associated TCR beta chains apparently HLA-restricted. One variant, a missense change in DCLRE1C, was linked in a later analysis to TCR beta V- and J-gene trimming.

The chain uses TRBV6-5 and TRBJ1-1, with D tentatively TRBD1 (6 bases). The source of this sequence is a middle-aged woman in good health and CMV-seronegative. Sequencing input: PBMCs. Here the CDR3 DNA reads TGTGCCAGCAGTCAACAGGGTTTGGACACTGAAGCTTTCTTT. Residues: CASSQQGLDTEAFF.